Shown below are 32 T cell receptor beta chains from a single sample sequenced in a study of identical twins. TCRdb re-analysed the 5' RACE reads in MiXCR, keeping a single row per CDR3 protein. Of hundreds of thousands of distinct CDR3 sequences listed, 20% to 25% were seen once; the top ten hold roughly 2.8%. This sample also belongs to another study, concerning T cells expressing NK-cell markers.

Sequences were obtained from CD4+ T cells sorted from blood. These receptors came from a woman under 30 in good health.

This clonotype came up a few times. The CDR3 bases are TGCAGTGCACCAGGGACTGTCAATTCACCCCTCCACTTT. Translating gives CSAPGTVNSPLHF. The V call is TRBV20-1, the J call TRBJ1-6; a possible D gene is TRBD1 (5 bases). The CDR3 is 13 amino acids. The ends were cut back, 6 bases at V and 7 bases at J, with 13 bases in the middle. CDR1 is DFQATT, CDR2 SNEGSKA, per germline (reference sequence).

The DNA of the CDR3 is TGTGCCAGCAGTTACACCTATCGAGGGGGTTCGGAGACCCAGTACTTC. Translation gives CASSYTYRGGSETQYF. The V gene is TRBV6-5, the J gene TRBJ2-5, with a tentative D call TRBD1 (6 bases). This CDR3 spans 16 amino acids. The germline V gene has CDR1 MNHEY and CDR2 SVGAGI. Trimming removed 2 bases from V and 5 bases from J, with 18 bases in between.

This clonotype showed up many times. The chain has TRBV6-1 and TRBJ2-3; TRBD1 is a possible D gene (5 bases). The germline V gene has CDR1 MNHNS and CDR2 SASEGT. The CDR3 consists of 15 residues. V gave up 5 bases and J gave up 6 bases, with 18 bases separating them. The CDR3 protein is CASSRGSRVTDTQYF. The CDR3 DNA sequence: TGTGCCAGCAGTCGCGGCAGCAGGGTTACCGATACGCAGTATTTT.

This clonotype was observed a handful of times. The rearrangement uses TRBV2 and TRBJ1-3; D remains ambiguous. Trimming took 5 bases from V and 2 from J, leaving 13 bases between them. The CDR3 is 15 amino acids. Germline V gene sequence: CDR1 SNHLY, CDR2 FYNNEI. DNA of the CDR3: TGTGCCAGCAGTCCCGACGCCGGGGCTGGAAACACCATATATTTT. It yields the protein CASSPDAGAGNTIYF.

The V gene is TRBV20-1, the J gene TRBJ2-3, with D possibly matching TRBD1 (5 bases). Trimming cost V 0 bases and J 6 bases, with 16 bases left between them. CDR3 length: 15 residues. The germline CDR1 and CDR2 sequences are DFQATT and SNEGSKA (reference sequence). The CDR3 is CSARDTSGKGDTQYF. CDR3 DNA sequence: TGCAGTGCTAGAGATACCTCAGGGAAGGGGGATACGCAGTATTTT.

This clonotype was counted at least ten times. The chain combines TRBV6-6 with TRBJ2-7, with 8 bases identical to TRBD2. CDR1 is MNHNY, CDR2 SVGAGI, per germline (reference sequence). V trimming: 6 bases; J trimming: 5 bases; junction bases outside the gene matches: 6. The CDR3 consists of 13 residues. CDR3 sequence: CASRKRETDEQYF. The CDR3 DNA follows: TGTGCCAGCAGAAAGCGGGAGACGGACGAGCAGTACTTC.

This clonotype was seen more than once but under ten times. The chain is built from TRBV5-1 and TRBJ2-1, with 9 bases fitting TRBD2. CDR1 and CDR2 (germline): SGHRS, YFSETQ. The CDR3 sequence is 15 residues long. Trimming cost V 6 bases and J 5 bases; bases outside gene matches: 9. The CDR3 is CASKGLASKHNEQFF. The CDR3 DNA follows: TGCGCCAGCAAGGGACTAGCCAGCAAGCACAATGAGCAGTTCTTC.

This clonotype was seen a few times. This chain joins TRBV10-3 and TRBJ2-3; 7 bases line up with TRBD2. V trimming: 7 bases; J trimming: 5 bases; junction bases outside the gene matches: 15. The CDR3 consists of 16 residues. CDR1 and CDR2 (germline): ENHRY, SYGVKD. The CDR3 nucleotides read TGTGCCATCATGGCCCGTGGGACTAACCATATAGATACGCAGTATTTT. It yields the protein CAIMARGTNHIDTQYF.

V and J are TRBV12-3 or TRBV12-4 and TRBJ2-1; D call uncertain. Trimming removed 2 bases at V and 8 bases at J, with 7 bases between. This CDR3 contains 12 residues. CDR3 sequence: CASSLTFYEQFF. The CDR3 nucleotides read TGTGCCAGCAGTTTAACGTTCTATGAGCAGTTCTTC.

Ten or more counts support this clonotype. CDR3 loop: CASSSSGGSTDTQYF. Here the CDR3 DNA reads TGTGCCAGCAGCAGTAGCGGGGGGTCCACAGATACGCAGTATTTT. The J gene is TRBJ2-3, the V gene TRBV9, with 10 bases lining up with TRBD2. V lost 4 bases and J lost 2; bases outside the gene matches: 4. Germline CDR1 is SGDLS and CDR2 is YYNGEE. The CDR3 sequence is 15 residues long.

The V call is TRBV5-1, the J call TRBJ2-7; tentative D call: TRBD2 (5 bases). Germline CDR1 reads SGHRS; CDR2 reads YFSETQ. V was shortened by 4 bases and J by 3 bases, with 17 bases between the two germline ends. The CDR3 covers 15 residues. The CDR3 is CASSPSHLGDYEQYF. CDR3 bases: TGCGCCAGCAGCCCTTCCCACTTGGGAGACTACGAGCAGTACTTC.

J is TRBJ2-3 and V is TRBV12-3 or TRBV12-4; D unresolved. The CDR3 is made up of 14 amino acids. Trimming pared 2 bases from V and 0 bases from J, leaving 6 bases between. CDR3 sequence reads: CASSLQDSTDTQYF. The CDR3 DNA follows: TGTGCCAGCAGTTTACAGGACAGCACAGATACGCAGTATTTT.

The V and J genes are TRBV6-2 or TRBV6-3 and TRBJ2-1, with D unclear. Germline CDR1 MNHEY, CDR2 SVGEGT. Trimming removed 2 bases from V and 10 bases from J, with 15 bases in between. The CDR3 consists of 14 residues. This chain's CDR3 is CASSYRESPREQFF. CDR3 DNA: TGTGCCAGCAGTTACCGCGAAAGCCCGAGGGAGCAGTTCTTC.

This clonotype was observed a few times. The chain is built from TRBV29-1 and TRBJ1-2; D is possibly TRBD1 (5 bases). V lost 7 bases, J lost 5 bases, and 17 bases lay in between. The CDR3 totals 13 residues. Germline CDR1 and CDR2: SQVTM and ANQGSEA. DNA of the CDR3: TGCAGCGGATGGGACCGAGACAAGTATGGCTACACCTTC. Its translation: CSGWDRDKYGYTF.

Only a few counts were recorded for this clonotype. DNA for the CDR3: TGTGCCAGCAGCCTCTTCGGGGCGAACACCGGGGAGCTGTTTTTT. This translates into CASSLFGANTGELFF. The chain recombines TRBV3-1 with TRBJ2-2; tentatively, D is TRBD2 (5 bases). Trimming shortened V by 4 bases and J by 0 bases, and 9 bases separated the two germline ends. CDR1 is LGHDT and CDR2 is YNNKEL in the germline V gene (reference sequence). This CDR3 spans 15 amino acids.

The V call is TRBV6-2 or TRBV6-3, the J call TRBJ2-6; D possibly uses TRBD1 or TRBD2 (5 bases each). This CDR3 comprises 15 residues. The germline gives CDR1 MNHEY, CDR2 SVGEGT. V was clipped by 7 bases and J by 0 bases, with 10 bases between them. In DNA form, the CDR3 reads TGTGCCAGCAACCTCGGGGCCTCTGGGGCCAACGTCCTGACTTTC. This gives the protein CASNLGASGANVLTF.

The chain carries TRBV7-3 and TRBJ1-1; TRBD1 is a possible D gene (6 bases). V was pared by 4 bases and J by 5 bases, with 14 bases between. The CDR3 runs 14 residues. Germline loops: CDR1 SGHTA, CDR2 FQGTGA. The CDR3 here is CASSSSGAGTEAFF. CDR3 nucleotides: TGTGCCAGCAGCTCCTCAGGGGCTGGTACTGAAGCTTTCTTT.

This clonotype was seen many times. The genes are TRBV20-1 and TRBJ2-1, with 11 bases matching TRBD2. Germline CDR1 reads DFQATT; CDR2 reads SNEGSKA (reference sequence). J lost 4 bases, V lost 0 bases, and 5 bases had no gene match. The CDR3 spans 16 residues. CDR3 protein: CSARDQVAGGYNEQFF. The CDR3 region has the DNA TGCAGTGCTAGAGATCAGGTAGCGGGGGGGTACAATGAGCAGTTCTTC.

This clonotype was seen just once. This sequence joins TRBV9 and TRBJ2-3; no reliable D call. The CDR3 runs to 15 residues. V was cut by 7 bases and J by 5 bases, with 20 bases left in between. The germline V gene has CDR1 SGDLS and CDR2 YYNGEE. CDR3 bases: TGTGCCAGCGCAGGAAGGATGGAGCCGGAAGATACGCAGTATTTT. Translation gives CASAGRMEPEDTQYF.

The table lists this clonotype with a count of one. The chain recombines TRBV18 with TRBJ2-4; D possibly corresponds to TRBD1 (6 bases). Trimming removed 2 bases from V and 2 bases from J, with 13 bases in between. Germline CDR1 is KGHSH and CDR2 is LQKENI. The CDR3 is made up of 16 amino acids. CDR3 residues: CASSPAGARSKNIQYF. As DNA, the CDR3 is TGTGCCAGCTCACCAGCAGGGGCCCGGTCCAAAAACATTCAGTACTTC.

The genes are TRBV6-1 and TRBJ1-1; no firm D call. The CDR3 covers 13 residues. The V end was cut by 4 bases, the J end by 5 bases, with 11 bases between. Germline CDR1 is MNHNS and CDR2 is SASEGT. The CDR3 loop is CASSVHLTTEAFF. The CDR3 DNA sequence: TGTGCCAGCAGTGTCCACCTGACTACTGAAGCTTTCTTT.

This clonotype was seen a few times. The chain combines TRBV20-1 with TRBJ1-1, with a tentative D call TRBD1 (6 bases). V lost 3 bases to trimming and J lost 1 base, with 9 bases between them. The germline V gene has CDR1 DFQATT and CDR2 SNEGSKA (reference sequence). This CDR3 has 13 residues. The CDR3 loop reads CSASKDRNTEAFF. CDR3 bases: TGCAGTGCTAGTAAGGACAGGAACACTGAAGCTTTCTTT.

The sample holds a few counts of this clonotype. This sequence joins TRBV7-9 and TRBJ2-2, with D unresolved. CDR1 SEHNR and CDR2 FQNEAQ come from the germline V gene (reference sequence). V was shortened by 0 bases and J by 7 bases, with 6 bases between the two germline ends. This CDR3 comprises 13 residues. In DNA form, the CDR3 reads TGTGCCAGCAGCTTAGCGTTCGTCGGGGAGCTGTTTTTT. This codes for CASSLAFVGELFF.

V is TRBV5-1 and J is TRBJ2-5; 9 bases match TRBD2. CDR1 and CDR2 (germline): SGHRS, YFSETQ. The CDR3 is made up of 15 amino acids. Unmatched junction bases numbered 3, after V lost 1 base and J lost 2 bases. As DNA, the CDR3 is TGCGCCAGCAGCTTGAGAGCGGGGGGTCAAGAGACCCAGTACTTC. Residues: CASSLRAGGQETQYF.

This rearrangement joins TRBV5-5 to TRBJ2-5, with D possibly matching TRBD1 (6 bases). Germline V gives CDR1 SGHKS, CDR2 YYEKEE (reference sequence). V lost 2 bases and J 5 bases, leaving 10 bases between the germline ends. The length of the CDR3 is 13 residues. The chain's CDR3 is CASSFRGMETQYF. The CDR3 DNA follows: TGTGCCAGCAGCTTCAGGGGAATGGAGACCCAGTACTTC.

The CDR3 region has the DNA TGTGCCAGTAAACTACAGAGCACAGATACGCAGTATTTT. Translated: CASKLQSTDTQYF. This rearrangement joins TRBV19 to TRBJ2-3; D uncertain. CDR1 is LNHDA and CDR2 is SQIVND in the germline V gene (reference sequence). Between the trimmed V and J ends, which lost 7 bases and 0 bases, there was a span of 8 bases. The CDR3 length is 13 residues.

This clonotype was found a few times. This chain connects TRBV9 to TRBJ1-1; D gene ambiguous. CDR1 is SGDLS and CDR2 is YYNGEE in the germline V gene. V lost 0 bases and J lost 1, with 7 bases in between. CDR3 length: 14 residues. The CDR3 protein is CASSVEVGNTEAFF. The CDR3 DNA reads TGTGCCAGCAGCGTAGAGGTAGGGAACACTGAAGCTTTCTTT.

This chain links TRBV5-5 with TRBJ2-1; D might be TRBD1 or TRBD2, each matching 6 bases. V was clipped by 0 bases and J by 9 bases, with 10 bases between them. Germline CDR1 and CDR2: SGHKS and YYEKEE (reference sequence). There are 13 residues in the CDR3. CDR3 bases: TGTGCCAGCAGCTTGGCGGGGGACACTGAGCAGTTCTTC. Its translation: CASSLAGDTEQFF.

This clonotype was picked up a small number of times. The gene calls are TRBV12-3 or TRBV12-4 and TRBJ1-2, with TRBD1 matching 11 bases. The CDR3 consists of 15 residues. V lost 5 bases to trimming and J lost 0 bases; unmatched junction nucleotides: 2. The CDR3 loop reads CASSRTGGTNYGYTF. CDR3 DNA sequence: TGTGCCAGCAGTCGGACAGGGGGCACTAACTATGGCTACACCTTC.

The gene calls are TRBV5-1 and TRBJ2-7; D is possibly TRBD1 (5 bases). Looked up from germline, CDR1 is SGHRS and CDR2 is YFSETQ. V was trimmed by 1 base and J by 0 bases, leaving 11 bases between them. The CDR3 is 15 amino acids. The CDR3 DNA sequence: TGCGCCAGCAGCTTGTTGTCAGGGATCTCCTACGAGCAGTACTTC. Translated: CASSLLSGISYEQYF.

This chain's CDR3 is CASRNVDRGSYEQYF. The CDR3 DNA is TGCGCCAGCAGGAACGTGGACAGGGGCTCCTACGAGCAGTACTTC. V and J are TRBV5-1 and TRBJ2-7, with TRBD1 matching over 9 bases. The CDR3 spans 15 residues. J was trimmed by 0 bases and V by 5 bases; bases with no gene match: 6. The germline gives CDR1 SGHRS, CDR2 YFSETQ.

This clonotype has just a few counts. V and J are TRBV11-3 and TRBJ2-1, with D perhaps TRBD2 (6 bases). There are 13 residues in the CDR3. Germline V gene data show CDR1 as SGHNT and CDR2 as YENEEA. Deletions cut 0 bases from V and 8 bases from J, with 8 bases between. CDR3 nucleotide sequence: TGTGCCAGCAGCTTAGAGGGGGAGGATGAGCAGTTCTTC. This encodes CASSLEGEDEQFF.